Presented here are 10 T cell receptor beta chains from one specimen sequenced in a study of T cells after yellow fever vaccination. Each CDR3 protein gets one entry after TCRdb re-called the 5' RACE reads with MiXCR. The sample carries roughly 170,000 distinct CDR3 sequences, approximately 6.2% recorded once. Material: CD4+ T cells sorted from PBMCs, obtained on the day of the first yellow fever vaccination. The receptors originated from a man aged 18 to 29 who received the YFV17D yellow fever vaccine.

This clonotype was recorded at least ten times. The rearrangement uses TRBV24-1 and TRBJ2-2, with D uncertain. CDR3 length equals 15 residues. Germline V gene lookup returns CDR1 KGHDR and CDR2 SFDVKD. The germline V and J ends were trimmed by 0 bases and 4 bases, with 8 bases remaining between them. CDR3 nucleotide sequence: TGTGCCACCAGTGATTTGGATCGTTTCACCGGGGAGCTGTTTTTT. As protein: CATSDLDRFTGELFF.

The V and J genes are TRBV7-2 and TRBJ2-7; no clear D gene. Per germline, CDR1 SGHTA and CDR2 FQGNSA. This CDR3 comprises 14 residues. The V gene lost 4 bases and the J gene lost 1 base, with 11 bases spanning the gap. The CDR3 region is CASSWSQLSYEQYF. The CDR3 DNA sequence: TGTGCCAGCAGCTGGAGTCAACTATCCTACGAGCAGTACTTC.

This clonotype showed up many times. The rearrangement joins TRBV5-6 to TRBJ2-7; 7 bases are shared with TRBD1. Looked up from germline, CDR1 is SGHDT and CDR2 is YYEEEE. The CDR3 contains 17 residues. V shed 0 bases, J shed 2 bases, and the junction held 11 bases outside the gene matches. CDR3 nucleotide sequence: TGTGCCAGCAGCTTGGACCTATACAGGGGTCGACCCTACGAGCAGTACTTC. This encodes CASSLDLYRGRPYEQYF.

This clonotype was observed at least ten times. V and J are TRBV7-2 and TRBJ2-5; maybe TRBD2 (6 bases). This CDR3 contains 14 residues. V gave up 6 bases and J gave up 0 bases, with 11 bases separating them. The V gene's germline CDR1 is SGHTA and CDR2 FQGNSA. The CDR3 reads CASRSGLYQETQYF. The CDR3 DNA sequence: TGTGCCAGCAGATCCGGACTATACCAAGAGACCCAGTACTTC.

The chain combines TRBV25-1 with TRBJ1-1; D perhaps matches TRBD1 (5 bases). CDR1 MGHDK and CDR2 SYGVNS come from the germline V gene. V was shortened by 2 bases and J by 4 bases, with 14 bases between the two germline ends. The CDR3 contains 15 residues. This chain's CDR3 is CASSETGGSGTEAFF. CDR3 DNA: TGTGCCAGCAGTGAAACGGGGGGGAGCGGCACTGAAGCTTTCTTT.

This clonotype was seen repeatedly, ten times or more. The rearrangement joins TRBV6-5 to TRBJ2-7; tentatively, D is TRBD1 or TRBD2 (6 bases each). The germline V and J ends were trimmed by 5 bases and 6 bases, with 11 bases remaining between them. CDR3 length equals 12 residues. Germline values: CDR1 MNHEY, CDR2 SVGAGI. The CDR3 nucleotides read TGTGCCAGCAGTAAACAGGGAGGCGAGCAGTACGTC. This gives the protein CASSKQGGEQYV.

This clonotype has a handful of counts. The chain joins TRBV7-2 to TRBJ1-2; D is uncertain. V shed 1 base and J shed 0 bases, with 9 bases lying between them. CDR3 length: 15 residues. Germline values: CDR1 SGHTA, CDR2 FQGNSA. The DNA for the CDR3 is TGTGCCAGCAGCTTAGATAGGGCTCCTAACTATGGCTACACCTTC. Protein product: CASSLDRAPNYGYTF. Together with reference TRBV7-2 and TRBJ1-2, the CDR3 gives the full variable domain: GAGVSQSPSNKVTEKGKDVELRCDPISGHTALYWYRQSLGQGLEFLIYFQGNSAPDKSGLPSDRFSAERTGGSVSTLTIQRTQQEDSAVYLCASSLDRAPNYGYTFGSGTRLTVV.

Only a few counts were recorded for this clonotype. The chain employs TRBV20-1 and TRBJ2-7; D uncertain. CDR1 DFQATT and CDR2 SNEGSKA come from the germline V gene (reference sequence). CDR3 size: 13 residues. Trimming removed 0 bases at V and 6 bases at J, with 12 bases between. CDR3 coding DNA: TGCAGTGCTAGAGAACATAAGACGGGCGAGCAGTACTTC. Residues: CSAREHKTGEQYF.

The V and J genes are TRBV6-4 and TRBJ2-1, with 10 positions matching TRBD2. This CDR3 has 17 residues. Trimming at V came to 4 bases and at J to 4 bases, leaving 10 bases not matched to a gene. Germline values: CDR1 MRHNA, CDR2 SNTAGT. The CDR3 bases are TGTGCCAGCAGTGCCCCTGGGACTAGCGCTAGTTACAATGAGCAGTTCTTC. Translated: CASSAPGTSASYNEQFF.

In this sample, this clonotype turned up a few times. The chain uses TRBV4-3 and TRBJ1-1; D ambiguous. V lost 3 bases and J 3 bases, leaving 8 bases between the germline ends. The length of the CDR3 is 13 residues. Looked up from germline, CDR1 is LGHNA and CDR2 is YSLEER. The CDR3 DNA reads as TGCGCCAGCAGCCATGGGCAGGACACTGAAGCTTTCTTT. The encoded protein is CASSHGQDTEAFF.